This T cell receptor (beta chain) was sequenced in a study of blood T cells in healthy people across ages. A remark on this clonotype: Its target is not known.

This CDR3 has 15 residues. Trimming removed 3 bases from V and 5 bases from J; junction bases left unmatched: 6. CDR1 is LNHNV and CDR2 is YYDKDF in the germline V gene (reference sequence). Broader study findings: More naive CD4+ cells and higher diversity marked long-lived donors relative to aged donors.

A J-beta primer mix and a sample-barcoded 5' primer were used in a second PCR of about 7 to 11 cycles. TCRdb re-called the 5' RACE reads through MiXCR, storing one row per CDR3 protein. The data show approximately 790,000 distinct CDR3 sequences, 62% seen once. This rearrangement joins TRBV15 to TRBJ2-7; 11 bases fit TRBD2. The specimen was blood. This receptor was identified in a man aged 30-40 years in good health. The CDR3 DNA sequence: TGTGCCACCAGCAGCGAGAGACTAGCGGGAAACGAGCAGTACTTC. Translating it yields CATSSERLAGNEQYF.